This T cell receptor beta chain was documented in a study of cytomegalovirus exposure and HLA in healthy donors listed by TCRdb under 2017. In terms of the full investigation: In an earlier analysis of 587 of the donors, 250 to 300 Gb of sequence data and 90 million to 120 million unique TCR beta sequences from roughly 190 million T cells were reported. An early release covering roughly 640 HLA-typed donors comprised roughly 300 gigabases of sequencing data and around 80 million unique TCR sequences. The genetic ancestry cluster associated with self-reported Caucasian donors included around four fifths of the approximately 430 genotyped donors. The aim of the study was to test whether cataloging public T cell receptors could identify signatures of past pathogen exposure. Using immunosequencing, the study profiled T cell repertoires from 500 to 800 subjects and related those repertoires to cytomegalovirus serostatus. In addition to the first cohort of 666 subjects, a separate validation cohort of 130 or so different subjects was used. To predict cytomegalovirus infection status, the study combined high-throughput TCR immunosequencing, statistical association of individual TCRs with disease status, and machine learning. To study patterns of TCR occurrence, a later analysis re-analyzed previously published TCR beta repertoires from 500 to 850 donors and added high-resolution HLA genotyping. The later analysis used no new phenotypic data to find candidate immune exposures, relying instead on TCR beta sequences and their occurrence across donors. An earlier analysis of approximately 640 of the donors applied high-throughput TCR beta sequencing to assess whether each TCR beta V gene segment acted as functional or pseudogenic. Donor age, sex, ethnicity and CMV serostatus were compiled together with the repertoire data. A later genetic analysis took genome-wide SNP genotypes for about three fifths of the roughly 670 donors and used that subset as a discovery cohort. All discovery cohort repertoires had been generated using a single sequencing platform. Both class I and class II loci were covered by HLA typing, at four-digit resolution. Typing coverage differed by locus: A, B, C, DRB1 and DQB1 were typed in roughly 620-630 donors, DQA1 in 500 to 550, DPA1 in nearly 610, and DPB1 in roughly 450. Because of strong linkage in the cohort, four or five DR-DQ haplotypes were treated as single units for association and clustering. Across around 400 genotyped donors of the cohort, an average of roughly 200,000 unique TCR beta nucleotide sequences per donor were sequenced, and roughly 18% of those sequences were non-productive.

Concerning this clone: This clone's antigen is unknown. Base qualities are missing; no much larger clone stands one base away.

The cohort consisted of 650 to 700 healthy bone marrow donors. At the time of sampling, every cohort member was nominally healthy, though immune exposures that went unrecorded were likely present. The donor was CMV seropositive and belonged to the group of a few hundred seropositive cohort members. Each donor provided a peripheral blood sample, and peripheral blood mononuclear cells were used for TCR beta sequencing. Genomic DNA extraction from the blood cell samples was performed with the Qiagen DNeasy Blood Extraction Kit. The library relied on the immunoSEQ multiplex PCR assay. For the multiplex PCR, a mixture combining 60 forward primers for TCR Vbeta segments and 13 reverse primers for TCR Jbeta segments was used. The CDR3 region of rearranged TCR beta genes was amplified from genomic DNA by a multiplex PCR assay. The amplified TCR beta libraries were sequenced on the Illumina HiSeq System as 87-base-pair reads. The paper's data handling went like this. In a later analysis, approximately 74 million unique TCR beta chains were counted across the 650 to 700 repertoires, and around 10 million of these chains were shared by at least two donors. To remove PCR and sequencing errors, raw reads were error-corrected and collapsed into unique sequences using a nearest-neighbor algorithm that merged closely related sequences. CDR3 sequences were aligned to IMGT reference sequences to assign V, D and J gene segments. Each retained sequence needed at least a six-nucleotide match to both a V gene segment and a J gene segment. Rearrangements were called productive when the CDR3 lacked stop codons and stayed in frame with V and J; all others were non-productive. CDR3 was defined according to IMGT convention as the region running from the second conserved V-encoded cysteine to the conserved J-encoded phenylalanine. The earlier analysis of 587 of the donors excluded any sequence lacking an unambiguous match to a single V gene segment. An earlier analysis of 500 to 700 of the donors classified V segments as functional when productive rearrangements were above 56.7% and as segregating when the standard deviation between donors was above 5%. A statistical classification framework was developed to diagnose cytomegalovirus status using the catalog of TCR beta chain sequences. A later analysis assigned V and J genes by comparing TCR nucleotide sequences with IMGT/GENE-DB human TR gene sequences. A later analysis assigned CDR3 sequences and most-parsimonious VDJ recombination scenarios with the TCRdist pipeline. A later analysis defined each TCR beta chain by its CDR3 amino acid sequence plus V-gene family, and excluded reads lacking a unique V-gene family. In a later analysis, approximately 640 highly shared, low-generation-probability nucleotide sequences were removed to address suspected cross-contamination and a sequencing artifact. In a later analysis, a clonal expansion index for each public chain was calculated from normalized within-repertoire ranks of inferred template counts. In a later analysis, generation probabilities were computed using a VDJ recombination model fitted to out-of-frame rearrangements, and the results were checked against IGoR. A later analysis scored TCR-TCR, TCR-HLA and TCR-CMV co-occurrence with hypergeometric tests, applying a repertoire-size bias correction to TCR pairs. To estimate false discovery rates, a later analysis permuted the HLA or CMV assignments 20 times. In a later analysis, co-occurring TCRs were grouped using DBSCAN, with TCRdist sequence similarity added in when clustering inside HLA-allele-positive subsets. Co-occurrence clustering excluded repertoires with fewer than 30,000 or more than 120,000 public chains, plus five with anomalous nucleotide sharing. Imported from immuneACCESS, the table was reduced by TCRdb to in-frame sequences with V and J called. These copies leave out some clones; in studies compared against another copy, an unresolved V gene accounts for under half, and the cause of the remainder is not known. V and J calls and clone size are as listed in that table; D and trimming were resolved from the DNA. For this sample the table gives more than 150,000 clones, of which less than 90% were detected only once. The ten largest clones represent 1.1% to 1.5% of the sample.

General findings and caveats noted by the study authors: The study gave a list of some 150 TCR beta chains associated with cytomegalovirus. According to the authors, the approach could potentially be generalized to other disease states and immunological phenotypes. Roughly uniform sequencing depth across donors was assumed in presence/absence analyses, although this assumption may not hold. Compared with equally common non-associated chains, HLA-associated TCR beta chains in a later analysis were more clonally expanded and had lower generation probabilities. A further reported finding was that TCR beta sequences accurately predicted the HLA-A and HLA-B alleles for most subjects in the first cohort. In a later analysis, TCR association rates were found to vary across HLA loci, with the most associated TCRs seen for DRB1 alleles and the fewest for HLA-C alleles. In a later analysis, most CMV-associated TCR beta chains were found to appear HLA-restricted, with HLA associations seemingly driven largely by CMV exposure. Because counts were too low, fewer than 20 rarely observed V segments, including chromosome 9 orphons, were excluded from the earlier analysis of 587 of the donors. In a later genetic analysis, a missense DCLRE1C variant was associated with V-gene and J-gene trimming of TCR beta chains, and the association was replicated in an independent cohort. In an earlier analysis of around 500 of the donors, most TCR beta V segments appeared in productive rearrangements about 87% or about 30% of the time, broadly matching IMGT annotations. Correlated functional status among segregating V segments might reflect linkage disequilibrium, but an unknown experimental factor could not be ruled out. A group of highly shared sequence variants was considered likely to be a technical artifact of the sequencing pipeline. In this cohort, only TCR beta chains were sequenced, and detectable features were limited by the absence of alpha or paired-chain data. A few of the identified cytomegalovirus-associated TCR beta chains were confirmed in vitro to be specific for cytomegalovirus antigens. For the cohort, immune exposure information was limited to CMV serostatus. The classifier was reported to diagnose cytomegalovirus status with high specificity and sensitivity in both the original and validation cohorts. According to a later genetic analysis, donors in an Asian-associated ancestry cluster had fewer N-insertions in productive TCRs than the approximately 630-donor mean. Most TCR sequences were seen in very few donors, while some public TCRs were found in many individuals. Because HLA typing was unavailable for some donors at each locus, only the typed subset was used in association tests. Specific HLA alleles were associated with around 18,000 TCR beta sequences at a false discovery rate of 0.05 in a later analysis. According to a later analysis, parvovirus B19, influenza, CMV and Epstein-Barr virus appeared linked to several top co-occurrence clusters. Assigning TCR associations to individual alleles was difficult when HLA alleles, especially DR and DQ, strongly co-occurred.

This clonotype was obtained from a girl aged 10 to 17 in good health and CMV-seropositive. The specimen sequenced was PBMCs.

The bases are TGTGCCAGTAGTGATACAGGGTCCAACTACGAGCAGTACTTC. The resulting protein is CASSDTGSNYEQYF. The rearrangement combines TRBV19 with TRBJ2-7; a tentative D match to TRBD1 spans 6 bases. According to the germline V gene (reference sequence), CDR1 reads LNHDA and CDR2 reads SQIVND. Including the terminal cysteine and phenylalanine, the CDR3 comprises 14 residues. Only the CDR3 DNA is retained, 42 bases long and in frame from the first base. V and J are truncated by 5 bases and 3 bases respectively, leaving an intervening sequence of 14 bases.